The subject of this entry is one T cell receptor (beta chain). The sample holds a few counts of this clone. What this receptor recognizes is not known. Base qualities are not provided; no much larger clone lies one nucleotide away. The CDR3 starts with the cysteine, ends with the phenylalanine, and has 16 residues. Kept here is only the CDR3 DNA, which spans 48 bases and is read in frame from base 1. V is cut back by 4 bases and J by 5 bases, with 7 bases in the junction unmatched. CDR1 LGHDT and CDR2 YNNKEL are derived from the germline V gene (reference sequence). Whole blood was collected in K2EDTA tubes by collaborating institutions according to the institutions' own protocols. For TCRbeta analysis, collaborators shipped samples in one of three forms: frozen whole blood, isolated PBMCs, or DNA extracted from either of those sample types. The data derive from a study of blood T cell repertoires in COVID-19 (dated by TCRdb to 2018 to 2021). For the study in its entirety: The collaborator samples originated in the United States, Italy and Spain and spanned the acute and convalescent phases of COVID-19. The material from the prospective study consisted of cDNA or gDNA derived from T cells, B-cell-depleted T cells, or PBMCs. Subjects who had been exposed to COVID-19, were actively infected with it, or had recovered from it provided the deeply sampled blood TCRbeta repertoires that made up the dataset. The repertoires were made available in a free public database intended to serve as a resource for research on the immune response to SARS-CoV-2. Samples were obtained from the ongoing ImmuneRACE study (first 160 participants) and from about 1,300 subjects provided by 6 global collaborators. A de-identified subject ID, COVID-19 status, age in years and sex were almost always included in the sample metadata. Where available, HLA class I and class II types were taken from metadata supplied by the sample provider and were not determined by assay-based typing.

General findings and caveats noted by the study authors: Clinical and demographic metadata were provided uncurated, with the amount varying by source and participant.

TCRbeta CDR3 regions were amplified from genomic DNA by means of the immunoSEQ Assay, a bias-controlled multiplex PCR. Regarding the original processing steps: The number of nucleated cells in each sample was estimated by amplification of reference gene primers within the assay. To quantify the absolute abundance of each unique TCRbeta CDR3 rearrangement, sequence reads were collapsed and filtered. For each sample, productive Simpson clonality was calculated as the square root of Simpson's diversity index over productive rearrangements. TCRdb provides this immuneACCESS table in a form limited to in-frame rearrangements. Some clones are lacking; in checked studies, under half of them reflect an unresolved V gene, and why the rest are absent is not known. V, J and clone size are those of that table, while D and trimming were read from the DNA. The sample data list some 140,000 clones, and just under 85% of these were observed just once. Jointly, the top ten make up 25% to 35% of the sample.

Sequences were obtained from peripheral blood. The rearranged segments are TRBV3-1 (or the pseudogene TRBV3-2) and TRBJ2-5, with 13 middle bases fitting TRBD2. The receptor was derived from an older woman with acute or convalescent COVID-19. The base sequence is TGTGCCAGCAGCCCCACCGGACTAGCGGGGGATGAGACCCAGTACTTC. It is translated as CASSPTGLAGDETQYF.